This T cell receptor beta chain was documented in a study of blood T cell repertoires in COVID-19. Across the study: Acute and convalescent COVID-19 samples came from the United States, Italy and Spain. In each case, the material was cDNA or gDNA derived from T cells, B-cell-depleted T cells, or PBMCs.

Profiled with immunoSEQ multiplex PCR; TCRdb holds only in-frame clones, not every one. Found here are approximately 140,000 clones, under 90% of them singletons; the top ten hold approximately 9%. With 4 bases removed from V and 0 bases from J, the gap between germline ends came to 10 bases. The CDR3 is made up of 14 amino acids. In germline, CDR1 is SGHNT, CDR2 YYREEE (reference sequence). Sequences were obtained from peripheral blood. This chain connects TRBV5-4 to TRBJ1-1, with D perhaps matching TRBD1 (6 bases). The clonotype was recovered from a woman aged 80 or over in a cohort sampled during active or convalescent COVID-19. The CDR3 nucleotides read TGTGCCAGCAGCACCAGGGGACTGAACACTGAAGCTTTCTTT. Translated: CASSTRGLNTEAFF.